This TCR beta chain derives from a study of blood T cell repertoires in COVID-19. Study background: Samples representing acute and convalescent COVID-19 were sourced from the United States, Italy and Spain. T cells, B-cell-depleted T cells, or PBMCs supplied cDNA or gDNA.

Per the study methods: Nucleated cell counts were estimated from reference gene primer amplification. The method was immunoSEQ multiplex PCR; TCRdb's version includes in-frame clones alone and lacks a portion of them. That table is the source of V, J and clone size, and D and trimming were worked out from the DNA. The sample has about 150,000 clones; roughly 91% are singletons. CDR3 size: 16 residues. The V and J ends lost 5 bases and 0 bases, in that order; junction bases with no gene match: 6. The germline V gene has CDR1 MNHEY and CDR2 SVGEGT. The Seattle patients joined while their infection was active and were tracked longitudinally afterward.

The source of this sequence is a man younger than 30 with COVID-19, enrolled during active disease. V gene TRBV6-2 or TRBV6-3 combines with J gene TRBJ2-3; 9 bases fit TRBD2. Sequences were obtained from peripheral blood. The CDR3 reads CASSGRLADSTDTQYF. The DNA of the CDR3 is TGTGCCAGCAGTGGTCGACTAGCGGACAGCACAGATACGCAGTATTTT.